The 25 T cell receptor beta chains given below trace back to one sample, sequenced in a study of cytomegalovirus exposure and HLA in healthy donors. This PCR relied on a set of 60 Vbeta primers and 13 Jbeta primers. TCRdb keeps only in-frame clones here, not all; method: immunoSEQ multiplex PCR. The top ten hold 4.5% to 7% of the sample, which has 150,000 to 170,000 clones, more than 75% seen once. The sample taken for sequencing was PBMCs. The receptors derive from a woman between 40 and 55 years old in good health and CMV-seropositive.

The V gene is TRBV19, the J gene TRBJ2-1, with 8 nucleotides matching TRBD2. Germline CDR1 and CDR2: LNHDA and SQIVND (reference sequence). CDR3 length: 15 amino acids. After removal of 6 bases from V and 9 bases from J, the junction contained 13 bases not matched to a gene. The CDR3 DNA is TGTGCCAGTAGCCTAAAGAGCGGGAGTCGAGCTGAGCAGTTCTTC. This translates into CASSLKSGSRAEQFF.

V is TRBV7-9 and J is TRBJ2-2, with 7 bases identical to TRBD1. Germline CDR1 and CDR2: SEHNR and FQNEAQ (reference sequence). The CDR3 has 15 residues. Germline trimming cut 5 bases from V and 4 bases from J; bases unmatched to any gene: 7. CDR3 protein: CASSLDRVRTGELFF. The CDR3 DNA reads as TGTGCCAGCAGCCTCGACAGGGTACGCACCGGGGAGCTGTTTTTT.

The V and J genes are TRBV11-1 and TRBJ2-3, with a weak D call TRBD2 (6 bases). Germline V gene data show CDR1 as SGHAT and CDR2 as FQDESV (reference sequence). This CDR3 region has 16 residues. The V end was cut by 5 bases, the J end by 3 bases, with 18 bases between. The DNA for the CDR3 is TGTGCCAGCAGCCCGTCACTAGACCGGGGGACAGATACGCAGTATTTT. This sequence encodes CASSPSLDRGTDTQYF.

The chain links TRBV9 to TRBJ1-2; D possibly corresponds to TRBD1 (6 bases). This CDR3 spans 19 amino acids. Deletions cut 0 bases from V and 0 bases from J, with 21 bases between. Germline loops: CDR1 SGDLS, CDR2 YYNGEE. Here the CDR3 DNA reads TGTGCCAGCAGCGTAGGGAAGGGGGGAGGGGACCCTTCTAACTATGGCTACACCTTC. Amino acids: CASSVGKGGGDPSNYGYTF.

The DNA of the CDR3 is TGTGCCAGTAGTGTCACAGGCACAGATACGCAGTATTTT. Amino acid sequence: CASSVTGTDTQYF. This rearrangement joins TRBV19 to TRBJ2-3; no clear D. The ends were cut back, 5 bases at V and 1 base at J, with 7 bases in the middle. The CDR3 runs to 13 residues. CDR1 is LNHDA and CDR2 is SQIVND in the germline V gene (reference sequence).

The chain is built from TRBV7-9 and TRBJ2-3, with 10 bases aligning to TRBD2. This CDR3 spans 19 amino acids. The germline V gene has CDR1 SEHNR and CDR2 FQNEAQ (reference sequence). Unmatched junction bases numbered 21, after V lost 5 bases and J lost 7 bases. CDR3 protein: CASSHPPGQGSGRTHTQYF. The DNA of the CDR3 is TGTGCCAGCAGCCACCCCCCAGGACAAGGTAGCGGGAGGACGCATACGCAGTATTTT.

V gene TRBV2 combines with J gene TRBJ2-5, with D perhaps matching TRBD2 (7 bases). Germline CDR1 is SNHLY and CDR2 is FYNNEI. The CDR3 consists of 13 residues. The ends were cut back, 9 bases at V and 2 bases at J, with 13 bases in the middle. This chain's CDR3 is CASRGGGQETQYF. In nucleotides, the CDR3 is TGTGCCAGTCGCGGGGGCGGGCAAGAGACCCAGTACTTC.

The rearrangement joins TRBV6-5 to TRBJ1-5, with 7 bases matching TRBD1. Germline V gene data show CDR1 as MNHEY and CDR2 as SVGAGI. The CDR3 consists of 14 residues. J gave up 4 bases and V 7 bases, and 7 bases lay outside the gene matches. CDR3 residues: CASKITGENQPQHF. The CDR3 DNA reads as TGTGCCAGCAAAATCACAGGGGAAAATCAGCCCCAGCATTTT.

The CDR3 coding sequence is TGTGCCACCTCCCCCGGGCAGGGTCTGGAGACCCAGTACTTC. This encodes CATSPGQGLETQYF. J is TRBJ2-5 and V is TRBV19, with a weak D call TRBD1 (5 bases). The germline V gene has CDR1 LNHDA and CDR2 SQIVND (reference sequence). V lost 10 bases to trimming and J lost 5 bases, with 20 bases between them. The CDR3 is 14 amino acids.

The genes are TRBV29-1 and TRBJ1-2, with D tentatively TRBD1 (6 bases). Per germline, CDR1 SQVTM and CDR2 ANQGSEA. The V gene lost 3 bases and the J gene lost 8 bases, with 13 bases spanning the gap. This CDR3 region has 12 residues. CDR3 amino acids: CSVDTGKFGYTF. The CDR3, as DNA: TGCAGCGTTGATACAGGGAAATTCGGCTACACCTTC. Full variable domain (rest looked up from reference TRBV29-1 and TRBJ1-2): SAVISQKPSRDICQRGTSLTIQCQVDSQVTMMFWYRQQPGQSLTLIATANQGSEATYESGFVIDKFPISRPNLTFSTLTVSNMSPEDSSIYLCSVDTGKFGYTFGSGTRLTVV.

This chain links TRBV18 with TRBJ1-4; the D is unclear. The CDR3 totals 13 residues. V lost 6 bases to trimming and J lost 6 bases, with 11 bases between them. Germline CDR1 and CDR2: KGHSH and LQKENI. This CDR3 is CASSEGIDEKLFF. The CDR3 nucleotides are TGTGCCAGCTCTGAGGGTATTGATGAAAAACTGTTTTTT. The whole variable domain, remainder taken from reference TRBV18 and TRBJ1-4, is NAGVMQNPRHLVRRRGQEARLRCSPMKGHSHVYWYRQLPEEGLKFMVYLQKENIIDESGMPKERFSAEFPKEGPSILRIQQVVRGDSAAYFCASSEGIDEKLFFGSGTQLSVL.

This chain links TRBV7-8 with TRBJ2-1; TRBD2 matches 11 bases. Germline trimming cut 5 bases from V and 4 bases from J; bases unmatched to any gene: 10. The CDR3 has 17 amino acids. Germline loops: CDR1 SGHVS, CDR2 FQNEAQ. The CDR3 DNA reads as TGTGCCAGCAGCGGACGACTAGCGGGATTGAGATACAATGAGCAGTTCTTC. Its translation is CASSGRLAGLRYNEQFF.

The V gene is TRBV9, the J gene TRBJ2-1, with 12 bases lining up with TRBD2. Germline V gene sequence: CDR1 SGDLS, CDR2 YYNGEE. Trimming at V came to 4 bases and at J to 8 bases, leaving 7 bases not matched to a gene. This CDR3 is 15 amino acids long. The CDR3 bases are TGTGCCAGCAGCCCGACTAGCGGGAGAACGGATGAGCAGTTCTTC. It encodes CASSPTSGRTDEQFF.

V gene TRBV5-1 combines with J gene TRBJ1-2; 7 bases align to TRBD1. The CDR3 consists of 13 residues. The J segment lost 5 bases and the V segment lost 5 bases, leaving 6 bases of the junction unmatched. Germline V gene lookup returns CDR1 SGHRS and CDR2 YFSETQ. As DNA, the CDR3 is TGCGCCAGCAGGTCGGGGACAGAATATGGCTACACCTTC. Translating gives CASRSGTEYGYTF.

The rearrangement links TRBV5-1 to TRBJ2-7; 9 positions agree with TRBD2. The CDR3 is 14 residues long. Germline V gives CDR1 SGHRS, CDR2 YFSETQ. V trimming: 4 bases; J trimming: 4 bases; junction bases outside the gene matches: 6. The CDR3 sequence is CASSPVAGVYEQYF. CDR3 coding DNA: TGCGCCAGCAGCCCAGTAGCGGGAGTTTACGAGCAGTACTTC.

The chain combines TRBV5-4 with TRBJ2-3, with D unresolved. V gave up 3 bases and J gave up 1 base, with 6 bases separating them. The CDR3 is 13 residues long. CDR1 is SGHNT, CDR2 YYREEE, per germline (reference sequence). CDR3 nucleotides: TGTGCCAGCAGCTGGAGCGGCACAGATACGCAGTATTTT. This translates into CASSWSGTDTQYF.

The chain links TRBV29-1 to TRBJ2-5; tentatively, D is TRBD1 (6 bases). TRBJ2-7 matches the DNA end more closely, so the J call is doubtful. The CDR3 loop spans 12 amino acids. From germline, CDR1 is SQVTM and CDR2 ANQGSEA. The CDR3 sequence: CSVEGDTYEQYF. CDR3 in DNA: TGCAGCGTTGAGGGGGACACCTACGAGCAGTACTTC.

By frequency in the sample, this clone is medium-sized. The V call is TRBV19, the J call TRBJ2-7; TRBD1 matches 11 bases. V was pared by 9 bases and J by 5 bases, with 6 bases of the junction left unmatched. Germline CDR1 is LNHDA and CDR2 is SQIVND (reference sequence). This CDR3 contains 13 residues. The DNA of the CDR3 is TGTGCCAGCTATGGACAGGGGGCACACGAGCAGTACTTC. This sequence encodes CASYGQGAHEQYF.

The chain links TRBV5-4 to TRBJ2-5, with D maybe TRBD2 (6 bases). The V end lost 4 bases, the J end lost 4 bases, and 20 bases lay between the germline ends. The CDR3 has 16 amino acids. Germline CDR1 SGHNT, CDR2 YYREEE (reference sequence). CDR3 sequence: CASSAALGGPSETQYF. CDR3 nucleotide sequence: TGTGCCAGCAGCGCCGCCCTGGGAGGACCATCAGAGACCCAGTACTTC.

V and J are TRBV2 and TRBJ1-5; 7 bases line up with TRBD1. The CDR3 has 14 amino acids. Per germline, CDR1 SNHLY and CDR2 FYNNEI. The V gene end was trimmed by 6 bases and the J gene end by 3 bases; junction bases not matched to a gene: 5. The CDR3 here is CASRGDSDNQPQHF. As DNA, the CDR3 is TGTGCCAGCAGGGGGGACAGCGACAATCAGCCCCAGCATTTT.

The chain has TRBV18 and TRBJ1-5; D may be TRBD1 (6 bases). Germline CDR1 KGHSH, CDR2 LQKENI. The CDR3 contains 14 residues. V lost 3 bases, J lost 3 bases, and 9 bases lay in between. The CDR3 nucleotides are TGTGCCAGCTCACCTGCAGGGGTCAATCAGCCCCAGCATTTT. It translates to CASSPAGVNQPQHF.

V usage is TRBV5-1 and J usage is TRBJ2-1; TRBD2 might be the D (6 bases). Between the trimmed V and J ends, which lost 5 bases and 2 bases, there was a span of 17 bases. The CDR3 covers 16 residues. Germline V gene sequence: CDR1 SGHRS, CDR2 YFSETQ. Here the CDR3 reads CASRPMSSGTYNEQFF. The CDR3 DNA reads TGCGCCAGCAGACCGATGAGTAGCGGAACCTACAATGAGCAGTTCTTC.

This chain connects TRBV2 to TRBJ2-5, with D maybe TRBD2 (5 bases). The J call is in doubt because the DNA end fits TRBJ2-7 better. Germline assignment: CDR1 SNHLY and CDR2 FYNNEI. The CDR3 extends over 14 amino acids. CDR3 protein: CASSEEGASYEQYF. The CDR3 DNA follows: TGTGCCAGCAGTGAAGAGGGAGCGTCCTACGAGCAGTACTTC.

The chain combines TRBV7-2 with TRBJ2-1; 9 bases map to TRBD2. The germline V gene has CDR1 SGHTA and CDR2 FQGNSA. The CDR3 loop spans 16 amino acids. Unmatched junction bases numbered 13, after V lost 4 bases and J lost 9 bases. Here the CDR3 reads CASSSLAGVVAVEQFF. In DNA form, the CDR3 reads TGTGCCAGCAGCTCATTAGCGGGAGTGGTTGCGGTTGAGCAGTTCTTC. The variable domain in full, completed from reference TRBV7-2 and TRBJ2-1, reads GAGVSQSPSNKVTEKGKDVELRCDPISGHTALYWYRQSLGQGLEFLIYFQGNSAPDKSGLPSDRFSAERTGGSVSTLTIQRTQQEDSAVYLCASSSLAGVVAVEQFFGPGTRLTVL.

The chain combines TRBV6-5 with TRBJ1-4; D call uncertain. The CDR3 totals 13 residues. CDR1 MNHEY and CDR2 SVGAGI come from the germline V gene. The V and J ends lost 2 bases and 8 bases respectively, with 9 bases between them. CDR3 DNA: TGTGCCAGCAGTTACGGCATTCGAGAAAAACTGTTTTTT. Residues: CASSYGIREKLFF.